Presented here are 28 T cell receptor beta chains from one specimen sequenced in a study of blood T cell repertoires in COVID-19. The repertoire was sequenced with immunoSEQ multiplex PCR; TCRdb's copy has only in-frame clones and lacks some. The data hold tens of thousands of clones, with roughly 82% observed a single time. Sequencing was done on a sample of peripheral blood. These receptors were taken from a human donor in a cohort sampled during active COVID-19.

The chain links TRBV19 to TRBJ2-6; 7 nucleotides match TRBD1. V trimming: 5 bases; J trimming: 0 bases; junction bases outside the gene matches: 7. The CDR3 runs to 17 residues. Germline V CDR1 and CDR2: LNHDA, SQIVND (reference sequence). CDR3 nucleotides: TGTGCCAGTAGTGGCCGGGACAGAAGCTCTGGGGCCAACGTCCTGACTTTC. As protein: CASSGRDRSSGANVLTF.

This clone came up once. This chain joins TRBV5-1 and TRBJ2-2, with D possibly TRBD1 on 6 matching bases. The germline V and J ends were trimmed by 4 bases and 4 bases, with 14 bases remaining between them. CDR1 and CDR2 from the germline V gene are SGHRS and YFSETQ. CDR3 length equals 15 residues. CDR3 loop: CASSLPQGGTGELFF. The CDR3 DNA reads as TGCGCCAGCAGCCTCCCACAGGGCGGCACCGGGGAGCTGTTTTTT.

Here the CDR3 reads CASSLIGYDRGRSYEQYF. CDR3 sequence (DNA): TGTGCCAGCAGCCTAATAGGATACGACAGGGGTCGATCCTACGAGCAGTACTTC. J is TRBJ2-7 and V is TRBV28; 8 nucleotides line up with TRBD1. Unmatched junction bases numbered 17, after V lost 6 bases and J lost 1 base. This CDR3 is built from 18 residues. Germline loops: CDR1 MDHEN, CDR2 SYDVKM.

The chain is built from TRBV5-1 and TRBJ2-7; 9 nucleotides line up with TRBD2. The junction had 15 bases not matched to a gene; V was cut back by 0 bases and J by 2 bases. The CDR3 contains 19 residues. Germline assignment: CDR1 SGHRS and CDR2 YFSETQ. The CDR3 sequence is CASSLATPGGLAGAYEQYF. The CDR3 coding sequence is TGCGCCAGCAGCTTGGCTACCCCTGGCGGTTTAGCGGGGGCCTACGAGCAGTACTTC.

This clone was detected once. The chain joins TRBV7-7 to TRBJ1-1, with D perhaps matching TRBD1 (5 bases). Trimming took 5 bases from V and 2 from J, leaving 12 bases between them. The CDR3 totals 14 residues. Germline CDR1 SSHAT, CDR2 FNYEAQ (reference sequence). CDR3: CASSPDGGNTEAFF. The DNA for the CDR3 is TGTGCCAGCAGCCCCGACGGGGGAAACACTGAAGCTTTCTTT.

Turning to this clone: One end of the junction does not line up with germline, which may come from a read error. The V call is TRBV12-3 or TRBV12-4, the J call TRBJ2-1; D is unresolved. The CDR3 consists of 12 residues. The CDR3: CASSLSGTSPVF. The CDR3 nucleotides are TGTGCCAGCAGTTTGTCAGGCACATCGCCGGTCTTC.

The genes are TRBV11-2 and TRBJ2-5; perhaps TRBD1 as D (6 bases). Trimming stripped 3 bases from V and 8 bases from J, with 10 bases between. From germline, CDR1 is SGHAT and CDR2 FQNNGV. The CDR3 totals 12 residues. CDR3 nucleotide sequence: TGTGCCAGCAGCTTCGCAGGGGCCACCCAGTACTTC. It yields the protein CASSFAGATQYF.

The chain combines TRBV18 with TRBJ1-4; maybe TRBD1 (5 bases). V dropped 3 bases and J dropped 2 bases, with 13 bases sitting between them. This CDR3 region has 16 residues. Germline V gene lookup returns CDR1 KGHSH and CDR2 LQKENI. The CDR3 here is CASSPAAGRTNEKLFF. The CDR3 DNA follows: TGTGCCAGCTCACCGGCTGCAGGGAGGACTAATGAAAAACTGTTTTTT.

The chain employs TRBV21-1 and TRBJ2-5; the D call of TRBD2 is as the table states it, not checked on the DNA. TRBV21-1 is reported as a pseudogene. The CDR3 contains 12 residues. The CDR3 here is CASLASQETQYF. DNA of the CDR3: TGTGCCAGCTTAGCGTCGCAAGAGACCCAGTACTTC.

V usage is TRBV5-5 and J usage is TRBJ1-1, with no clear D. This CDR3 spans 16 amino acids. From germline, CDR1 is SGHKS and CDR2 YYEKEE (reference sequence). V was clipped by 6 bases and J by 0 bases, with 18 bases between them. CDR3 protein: CASTEERVWLNTEAFF. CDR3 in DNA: TGTGCCAGCACCGAAGAGAGGGTCTGGCTGAACACTGAAGCTTTCTTT.

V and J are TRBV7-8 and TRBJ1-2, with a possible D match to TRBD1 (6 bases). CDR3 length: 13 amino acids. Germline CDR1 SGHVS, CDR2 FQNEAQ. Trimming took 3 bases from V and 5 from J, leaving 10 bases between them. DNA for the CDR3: TGTGCCAGCAGCTTTAACCAGGGGTATGGCTACACCTTC. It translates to CASSFNQGYGYTF.

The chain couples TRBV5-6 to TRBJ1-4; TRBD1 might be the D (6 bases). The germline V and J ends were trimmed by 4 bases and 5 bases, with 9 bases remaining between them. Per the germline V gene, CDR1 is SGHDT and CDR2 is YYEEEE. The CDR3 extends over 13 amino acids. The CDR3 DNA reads TGTGCCAGCAGCCGGACAGCGAATGAAAAACTGTTTTTT. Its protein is CASSRTANEKLFF. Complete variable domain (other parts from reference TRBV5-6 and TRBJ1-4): DAGVTQSPTHLIKTRGQQVTLRCSPKSGHDTVSWYQQALGQGPQFIFQYYEEEERQRGNFPDRFSGHQFPNYSSELNVNALLLGDSALYLCASSRTANEKLFFGSGTQLSVL.

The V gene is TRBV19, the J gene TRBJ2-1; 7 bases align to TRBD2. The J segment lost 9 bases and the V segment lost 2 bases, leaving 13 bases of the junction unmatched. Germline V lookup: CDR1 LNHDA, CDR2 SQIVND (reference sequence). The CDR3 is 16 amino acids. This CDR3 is CASSIFEAGRTGEQFF. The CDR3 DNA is TGTGCCAGTAGTATATTTGAAGCGGGGCGAACGGGTGAGCAGTTCTTC.

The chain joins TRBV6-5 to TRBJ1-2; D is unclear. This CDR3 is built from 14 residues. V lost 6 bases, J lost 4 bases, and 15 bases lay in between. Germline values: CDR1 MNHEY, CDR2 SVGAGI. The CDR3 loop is CASSSEGGSYGYTF. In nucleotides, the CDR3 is TGTGCCAGCAGCTCGGAGGGTGGCTCCTATGGCTACACCTTC.

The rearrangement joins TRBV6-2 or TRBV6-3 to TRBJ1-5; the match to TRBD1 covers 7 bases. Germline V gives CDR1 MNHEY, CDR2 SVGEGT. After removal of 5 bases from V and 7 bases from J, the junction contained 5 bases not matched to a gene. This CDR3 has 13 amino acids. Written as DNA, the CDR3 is TGTGCCAGCAGTCCGGACAGGCTCCAGCCCCAGCATTTT. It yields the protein CASSPDRLQPQHF.

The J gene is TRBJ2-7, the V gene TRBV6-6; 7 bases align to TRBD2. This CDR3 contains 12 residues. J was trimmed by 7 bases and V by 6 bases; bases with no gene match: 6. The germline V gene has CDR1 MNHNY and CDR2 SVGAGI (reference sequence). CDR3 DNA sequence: TGTGCCAGCAGCCCTGGGGAGGGGGAGCAGTACTTC. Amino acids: CASSPGEGEQYF.

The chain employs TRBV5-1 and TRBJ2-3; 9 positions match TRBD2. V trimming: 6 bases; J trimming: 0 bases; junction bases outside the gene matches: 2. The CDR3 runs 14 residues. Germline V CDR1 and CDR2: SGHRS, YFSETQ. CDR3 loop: CASTSGVSTDTQYF. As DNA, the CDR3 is TGCGCCAGCACTAGCGGGGTTAGCACAGATACGCAGTATTTT.

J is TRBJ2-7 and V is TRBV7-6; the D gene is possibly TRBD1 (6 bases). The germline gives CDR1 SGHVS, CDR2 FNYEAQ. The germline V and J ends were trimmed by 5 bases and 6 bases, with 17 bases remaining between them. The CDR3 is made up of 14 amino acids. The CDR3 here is CASSANHRVGEQYF. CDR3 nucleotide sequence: TGTGCCAGCAGCGCGAACCACAGGGTCGGCGAGCAGTACTTC.

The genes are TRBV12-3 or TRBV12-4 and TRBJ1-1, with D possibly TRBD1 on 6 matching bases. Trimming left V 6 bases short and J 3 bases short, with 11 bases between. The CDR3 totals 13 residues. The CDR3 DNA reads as TGTGCCAGCAGCGCGGACAGCCACACTGAAGCTTTCTTT. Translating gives CASSADSHTEAFF.

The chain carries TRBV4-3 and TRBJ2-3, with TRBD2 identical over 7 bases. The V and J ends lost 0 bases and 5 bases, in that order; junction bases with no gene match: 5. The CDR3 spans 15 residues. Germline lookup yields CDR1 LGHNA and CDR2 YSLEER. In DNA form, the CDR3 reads TGCGCCAGCAGCCAAGATGGGCGGGGGTTAGATACGCAGTATTTT. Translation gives CASSQDGRGLDTQYF.

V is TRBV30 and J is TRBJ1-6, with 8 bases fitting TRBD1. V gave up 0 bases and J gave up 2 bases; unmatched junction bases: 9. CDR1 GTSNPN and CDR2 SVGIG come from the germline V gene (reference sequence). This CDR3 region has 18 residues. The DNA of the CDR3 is TGTGCCTGGAGTGTACTAGGTCCAGGGGGCACCTATAATTCACCCCTCCACTTT. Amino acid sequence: CAWSVLGPGGTYNSPLHF.

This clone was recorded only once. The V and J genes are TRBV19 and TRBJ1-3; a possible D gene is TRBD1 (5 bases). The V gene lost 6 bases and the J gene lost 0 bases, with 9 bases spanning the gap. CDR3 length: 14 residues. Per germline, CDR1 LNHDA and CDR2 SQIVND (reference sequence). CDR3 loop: CASSRDFSGNTIYF. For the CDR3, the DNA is TGTGCCAGTAGCCGGGACTTCTCTGGAAACACCATATATTTT.

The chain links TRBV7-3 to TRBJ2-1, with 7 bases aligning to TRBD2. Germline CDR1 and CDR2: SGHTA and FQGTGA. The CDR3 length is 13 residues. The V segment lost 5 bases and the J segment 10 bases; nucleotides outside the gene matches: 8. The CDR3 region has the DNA TGTGCCAGCAGCCAAGGTCGCGGGGGAGAGCAGTTCTTC. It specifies CASSQGRGGEQFF.

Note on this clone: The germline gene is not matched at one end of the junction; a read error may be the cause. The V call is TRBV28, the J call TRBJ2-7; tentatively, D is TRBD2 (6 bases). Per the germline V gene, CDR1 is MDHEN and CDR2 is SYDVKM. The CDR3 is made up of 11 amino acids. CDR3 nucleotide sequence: TGTGCCAGCAGTTCCCATTTTGGGACTTTCTTC. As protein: CASSSHFGTFF.

DNA for the CDR3: TGTGCCAGCAGCAAAGAGGACATCGCTAACTATGGCTACACCTTC. Its protein is CASSKEDIANYGYTF. The rearrangement joins TRBV21-1 to TRBJ1-2; the table's TRBD1 call for D was not verified on the DNA. TRBV21-1 is tagged as a pseudogene. The CDR3 is 15 residues long.

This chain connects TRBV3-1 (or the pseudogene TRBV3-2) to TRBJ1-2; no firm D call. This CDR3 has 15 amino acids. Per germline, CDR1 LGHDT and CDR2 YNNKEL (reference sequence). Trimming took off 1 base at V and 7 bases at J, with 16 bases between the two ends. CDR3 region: CASSQGSVSPPGYTF. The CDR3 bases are TGTGCCAGCAGCCAAGGAAGCGTGAGCCCCCCTGGCTACACCTTC.

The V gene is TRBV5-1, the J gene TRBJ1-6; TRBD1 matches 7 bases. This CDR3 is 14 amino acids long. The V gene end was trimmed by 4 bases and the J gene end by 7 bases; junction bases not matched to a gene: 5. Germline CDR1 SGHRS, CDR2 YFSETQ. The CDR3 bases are TGCGCCAGCAGCCTCGGACAGGTGAATTCACCCCTCCACTTT. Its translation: CASSLGQVNSPLHF.

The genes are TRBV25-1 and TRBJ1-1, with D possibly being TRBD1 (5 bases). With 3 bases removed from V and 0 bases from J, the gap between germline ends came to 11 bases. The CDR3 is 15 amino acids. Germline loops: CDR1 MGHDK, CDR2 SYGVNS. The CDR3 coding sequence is TGTGCCAGCAGTGACGATCCAGGGATGAACACTGAAGCTTTCTTT. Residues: CASSDDPGMNTEAFF.